These T cell receptor beta chains were read from a single sample in a study of beta chain features in type 1 diabetes. Here immunoSEQ multiplex PCR was the method, and the copy in TCRdb shows in-frame clones only, minus some. The sample consists of about 260,000 clones, roughly 21% of them appearing once. Sequencing input: naive CD4+ T cells from blood. The receptor set was obtained from a middle-aged woman with type 1 diabetes. Each CDR3 is given with its conserved first and last residue. Size tells how often a clone was seen (once, few, many) or the class of an expanded clone, and some rows leave it out.

J gene,V gene,clone size,CDR3 protein
TRBJ2-5,TRBV5-1,.,CASSFGLAGEETQYF
TRBJ2-3,TRBV9,few,CASSVAAQGADTQYF
TRBJ1-2,TRBV6-1,few,CASSDASGVYGYTF
TRBJ1-2,TRBV6-1,.,CASRMDRAGYTF
TRBJ2-7,TRBV4-3,few,CASSQDVGLAGGSYEQYF
TRBJ2-5,TRBV20-1,.,CSASGEETQYF
TRBJ1-1,TRBV18,.,CASSPPIVTEAFF
TRBJ2-5,TRBV5-1,few,CASSRGDRAHQETQYF
TRBJ1-2,TRBV4-3,.,CASSQDELGRGYTF
TRBJ2-2,TRBV9,.,CASSVGLTGELFF
TRBJ1-2,TRBV5-8,.,CASSFRDIRAGYTF
TRBJ1-1,TRBV2,few,CASSGDRNTEAFF
TRBJ1-1,TRBV2,few,CASRGGTEAFF
TRBJ1-1,TRBV6-5,.,CASTHDVGANTEAFF
TRBJ1-2,TRBV9,.,CASSPGTGRVYGYTF
TRBJ1-1,TRBV4-1,few,CASSQMTGILNTEAFF
TRBJ2-7,TRBV4-1,.,CASSQGSGVTGYEQYF
TRBJ1-1,TRBV28,.,CASSPESLQNTEAFF
TRBJ2-1,TRBV7-9,.,CASSLGRDYGSEQFF
TRBJ1-4,TRBV29-1,few,CSVSGANEKLFF
TRBJ2-1,TRBV9,.,CASSAGSRGYNEQFF
TRBJ2-3,TRBV6-5,.,CASSSTRRSTDTQYF
TRBJ2-7,TRBV6-5,few,CASSGTGWRGEQYF
TRBJ2-6,TRBV5-4,.,CASSLEETGFAGANVLTF
TRBJ2-1,TRBV5-4,.,CASSPGLAGYVANEQFF
TRBJ2-3,TRBV5-6,few,CASSSDRGTDTQYF
TRBJ2-1,TRBV4-2,.,CASSQEENSYNEQFF
TRBJ1-2,TRBV27,few,CASSVSGTHGYTF
TRBJ2-7,TRBV7-9,.,CASSSSWTSGVVTYEQYF
TRBJ2-1,TRBV5-4,few,CASSLSISGTYNEQFF
TRBJ1-6,TRBV7-3,.,CASSLWGLGNSPLHF
TRBJ2-6,TRBV30,.,CAGTGSGANVLTF
TRBJ1-5,TRBV5-4,few,CASSLAGNSNQPQHF
TRBJ2-7,TRBV7-8,.,CASSLTEYYEQYF
TRBJ2-1,TRBV19,few,CASSTTQDSSYNEQFF